In its sample, the clone carrying this T cell receptor beta chain was seen once. Germline V gene lookup returns CDR1 SGHTA and CDR2 FQGTGA. The CDR3 totals 17 residues. V shed 0 bases and J shed 5 bases, with 14 bases lying between them. TCRdb keeps only in-frame clones here, not all; method: immunoSEQ multiplex PCR. Of 30,000 to 35,000 clones in the sample, roughly 93% are singletons; the top ten hold about an eighth. This entry comes from a study of T cells in tuberculosis. Time point meaning: new active TB diagnosis, blood taken before or within 7 days of starting treatment. Sequenced here: PBMCs, sampled at tuberculosis diagnosis. The chain employs TRBV7-3 and TRBJ1-6; D remains ambiguous. The receptor was derived from an adult with tuberculosis. In nucleotides, the CDR3 is TGTGCCAGCAGCTTAACCCCGGCAGGCACCAATAATTCACCCCTCCACTTT. Translation gives CASSLTPAGTNNSPLHF. Using reference TRBV7-3 and TRBJ1-6 for the parts outside the CDR3, the full variable domain is GAGVSQTPSNKVTEKGKYVELRCDPISGHTALYWYRQSLGQGPEFLIYFQGTGAADDSGLPNDRFFAVRPEGSVSTLKIQRTERGDSAVYLCASSLTPAGTNNSPLHFGNGTRLTVT.